Listed below are T cell receptor beta chains from one sample, sequenced in a study of human T cells and chemical hapten exposure. TCRdb reprocessed the RACE reads via MiXCR and lists one record per CDR3 protein. The repertoire holds 85,000 to 100,000 distinct CDR3 sequences, with roughly 27% as singletons. The sample here was whole blood, taken in connection with sensitization to the hapten diphenylcyclopropenone (DPC). Receptor source: a man aged 35-49 years with alopecia areata. Some clones in this sample may be carry-over from other donors' samples. The CDR3 runs from the conserved cysteine through the conserved F or W. The D gene is left open where the match is weak. Size is omitted from some rows. Given values are once, few, many or a class for expanded clones.

abundance	d_gene	v_gene	j_gene	CDR3aa	CDR3nt
few	TRBD1	TRBV6-4	TRBJ2-3	CASSPGTGETDTQYF	TGTGCCAGCAGCCCAGGGACAGGGGAGACAGATACGCAGTATTTT
.	.	TRBV3-1	TRBJ2-2	CASSQSSVVLAGTGELFF	TGTGCCAGCAGCCAATCATCGGTCGTGTTAGCTGGCACCGGGGAGCTGTTTTTT
few	TRBD1	TRBV6-6	TRBJ2-7	CASSPGTASFYEQYF	TGTGCCAGCAGCCCGGGGACAGCCAGTTTCTACGAGCAGTACTTC
few	TRBD2	TRBV9	TRBJ2-3	CASSVRAGGPTDTQYF	TGTGCCAGCAGCGTTAGGGCGGGAGGGCCAACAGATACGCAGTATTTT
.	.	TRBV6-6	TRBJ2-7	CASSQSGTEQYF	TGTGCCAGCAGTCAGTCAGGGACCGAGCAGTACTTC
few	.	TRBV11-2	TRBJ1-1	CASSLDSGNLNTEAFF	TGTGCCAGCAGCTTAGATTCGGGGAATCTGAACACTGAAGCTTTCTTT
.	.	TRBV12-3/TRBV12-4	TRBJ1-2	CASSLYGGPNYGYTF	TGTGCCAGCAGTTTATACGGGGGCCCGAACTATGGCTACACCTTC
.	TRBD1	TRBV18	TRBJ1-1	CASSPLTGANTEAFF	TGTGCCAGCTCACCACTGACAGGGGCGAACACTGAAGCTTTCTTT
once	TRBD1	TRBV7-9	TRBJ1-5	CASSLDHRGQPQHF	TGTGCCAGCAGCTTAGATCACAGGGGACAGCCCCAGCATTTT
few	.	TRBV21-1	TRBJ2-7	CASSQTRTGSSYEQYF	TGTGCCAGCAGCCAGACCCGGACAGGAAGCTCCTACGAGCAGTACTTC
few	.	TRBV2	TRBJ2-3	CASRRDSTDTQYF	TGTGCCAGCAGGAGAGACAGCACAGATACGCAGTATTTT
.	.	TRBV20-1	TRBJ1-4	CSARDSTNEKLFF	TGCAGTGCTAGAGACTCAACTAATGAAAAACTGTTTTTT
large	TRBD1	TRBV6-6	TRBJ1-4	CASRATDRGNEKLFF	TGTGCCAGCAGAGCAACCGACAGGGGTAATGAAAAACTGTTTTTT
few	.	TRBV7-8	TRBJ2-5	CASSRETQYF	TGTGCCAGCAGCCGAGAGACCCAGTACTTC
once	.	TRBV6-6	TRBJ1-1	CASSYSGGLGDTEAFF	TGTGCCAGCAGTTACTCAGGGGGTTTGGGGGACACTGAAGCTTTCTTT
few	.	TRBV6-6	TRBJ1-4	CASSRWPGQEKLFF	TGTGCCAGCAGCCGCTGGCCGGGACAAGAAAAACTGTTTTTT
.	TRBD1	TRBV9	TRBJ1-1	CASGTGITEAFF	TGTGCCAGCGGGACAGGGATCACTGAAGCTTTCTTT
few	.	TRBV29-1	TRBJ2-1	CSVVGTLSFF	TGCAGCGTTGTTGGGACTCTCAGTTTCTTC
.	TRBD2	TRBV11-1	TRBJ2-1	CASSPSGLAGGRSYNEQFF	TGTGCCAGCAGCCCTTCGGGACTAGCGGGGGGTCGCTCCTACAATGAGCAGTTCTTC
few	.	TRBV18	TRBJ2-7	CASSQGGPSYEQYF	TGTGCCAGCTCTCAGGGGGGCCCCAGCTACGAGCAGTACTTC
.	.	TRBV28	TRBJ2-4	CASSLYSAGTAKNIQYF	TGTGCCAGCAGTTTATACTCAGCAGGGACGGCCAAAAACATTCAGTACTTC
.	.	TRBV4-2	TRBJ2-7	CASSQDRSYEQYF	TGTGCCAGCAGCCAAGACCGTTCTTACGAGCAGTACTTC
.	.	TRBV5-6	TRBJ2-1	CASSFPLATDYNEQFF	TGTGCCAGCAGCTTCCCCCTGGCGACCGATTACAATGAGCAGTTCTTC
.	.	TRBV11-2	TRBJ1-1	CASSLDDRVGNTEAFF	TGTGCCAGCAGCTTAGACGACCGAGTCGGGAACACTGAAGCTTTCTTT
few	TRBD1	TRBV7-9	TRBJ2-2	CASSPPGQGLSGELFF	TGTGCCAGCAGCCCACCTGGACAGGGGTTATCCGGGGAGCTGTTTTTT
few	.	TRBV28	TRBJ2-7	CASSTGIGGAIAEQYF	TGTGCCAGCAGCACCGGGATCGGAGGGGCGATCGCCGAGCAGTACTTC
few	.	TRBV3-1	TRBJ2-1	CASSQGPLPSSYNEQFF	TGTGCCAGCAGCCAAGGGCCCCTACCAAGCTCCTACAATGAGCAGTTCTTC
.	.	TRBV27	TRBJ2-7	CASSPQATYEQYF	TGTGCCAGCAGCCCTCAGGCCACCTACGAGCAGTACTTC
.	.	TRBV24-1	TRBJ2-3	CATSGGPDTQYF	TGTGCCACCAGTGGGGGGCCAGATACGCAGTATTTT
.	.	TRBV6-6	TRBJ1-1	CASSLIARNTEAFF	TGTGCCAGCAGTCTTATAGCAAGGAACACTGAAGCTTTCTTT
.	TRBD1	TRBV6-1	TRBJ1-5	CASSAPGQGNQPQHF	TGTGCCAGCAGTGCACCGGGACAGGGTAATCAGCCCCAGCATTTT
.	TRBD1	TRBV14	TRBJ2-3	CASSQTGGLGADTQYF	TGTGCCAGCAGCCAAACAGGGGGCTTGGGTGCAGATACGCAGTATTTT
few	.	TRBV3-1	TRBJ2-1	CASSRTREQFF	TGTGCCAGCAGTCGGACCCGCGAGCAGTTCTTC
.	TRBD1	TRBV30	TRBJ2-1	CAWSITRTGVEQFF	TGTGCCTGGAGTATAACACGGACAGGGGTTGAGCAGTTCTTC
.	.	TRBV20-1	TRBJ1-4	CSAYYARGEKLFF	TGCAGTGCTTACTACGCGAGAGGTGAAAAACTGTTTTTT
few	TRBD2	TRBV2	TRBJ2-1	CASSVPSGIPEFF	TGTGCCAGCAGTGTGCCTAGCGGGATTCCCGAGTTCTTC
few	.	TRBV6-6	TRBJ2-5	CASSYSILRGTQETQYF	TGTGCCAGCAGTTACTCGATTCTCAGGGGTACCCAAGAGACCCAGTACTTC
few	.	TRBV5-1	TRBJ1-2	CASSKYGATDGYTF	TGCGCCAGCAGCAAGTACGGGGCGACAGATGGCTACACCTTC
.	.	TRBV27	TRBJ1-6	CASSLSENSPLHF	TGTGCCAGCAGTTTATCGGAGAATTCACCCCTCCACTTT
.	.	TRBV2	TRBJ1-2	CASREGQSSYGYTF	TGTGCCAGCAGGGAGGGGCAGAGTTCCTATGGCTACACCTTC